These 29 T cell receptor beta chains were sequenced from one sample in a study of blood T cell repertoires in COVID-19. Sequencing used immunoSEQ multiplex PCR; TCRdb keeps in-frame clones, though not all of them. The sample lists approximately 290,000 clones, about 80% occurring once. Material: peripheral blood. These receptors originate from a person between 65 and 80 years old with COVID-19, enrolled during active disease.

V and J are TRBV15 and TRBJ1-1; TRBD1 matches 9 bases. CDR3 size: 14 residues. CDR1 and CDR2 from the germline V gene are LNHNV and YYDKDF (reference sequence). Trimming removed 4 bases from V and 6 bases from J; junction bases left unmatched: 6. As DNA, the CDR3 is TGTGCCACCAGCAAGGACAGGGGTTCGGCTGAAGCTTTCTTT. This encodes CATSKDRGSAEAFF.

The V and J genes are TRBV7-9 and TRBJ1-3; 8 bases fit TRBD1. In germline, CDR1 is SEHNR, CDR2 FQNEAQ (reference sequence). J gave up 4 bases and V 4 bases, and 15 bases lay outside the gene matches. The CDR3 length is 18 residues. The CDR3 DNA reads as TGTGCCAGCAGCTCGACGACCGGACAGGGTGGGGTGGGAAACACCATATATTTT. This encodes CASSSTTGQGGVGNTIYF. Looking up the rest from reference TRBV7-9 and TRBJ1-3 gives the full variable domain: DTGVSQNPRHKITKRGQNVTFRCDPISEHNRLYWYRQTLGQGPEFLTYFQNEAQLEKSRLLSDRFSAERPKGSFSTLEIQRTEQGDSAMYLCASSSTTGQGGVGNTIYFGEGSWLTVV.

This chain joins TRBV19 and TRBJ1-6; 8 bases are shared with TRBD1. The CDR3 is 15 amino acids. CDR1 and CDR2 from the germline V gene are LNHDA and SQIVND (reference sequence). Trimming took 5 bases from V and 5 from J; bases not matched to a gene: 5. The CDR3 DNA is TGTGCCAGTAGTTCGAGACAGGGGAATAATTCACCCCTCCACTTT. As protein: CASSSRQGNNSPLHF.

The V call is TRBV9, the J call TRBJ2-1; 7 bases agree with TRBD2. The V and J ends lost 3 bases and 0 bases, in that order; junction bases with no gene match: 9. The CDR3 extends over 17 amino acids. Germline-derived CDR1 and CDR2 are SGDLS and YYNGEE. The CDR3 region is CASSARDGGSSYNEQFF. CDR3 nucleotide sequence: TGTGCCAGCAGCGCCCGGGACGGGGGGAGCTCCTACAATGAGCAGTTCTTC.

The V call is TRBV7-9, the J call TRBJ2-7; tentative D call: TRBD2 (6 bases). The CDR3 is 15 amino acids. V lost 1 base, J lost 5 bases, and 15 bases lay in between. Germline CDR1 SEHNR, CDR2 FQNEAQ (reference sequence). Here the CDR3 DNA reads TGTGCCAGCAGCTTAGAAGGGACTTTCACTAACGAGCAGTACTTC. Residues: CASSLEGTFTNEQYF.

The genes are TRBV10-2 and TRBJ1-5; 8 bases are a match to TRBD1. The CDR3 covers 14 residues. Germline assignment: CDR1 WSHSY and CDR2 SAAADI. The V and J ends lost 4 bases and 5 bases, in that order; junction bases with no gene match: 4. The CDR3 sequence is CASSGNRGDQPQHF. The CDR3 DNA reads TGCGCCAGCAGTGGCAACAGGGGGGATCAGCCCCAGCATTTT.

The CDR3 here is CASSLVQGGGYTF. The CDR3, as DNA: TGTGCCAGCAGCTTGGTACAGGGGGGTGGCTACACCTTC. The J gene is TRBJ1-2, the V gene TRBV5-4, with 8 positions matching TRBD1. The CDR3 contains 13 residues. CDR1 is SGHNT, CDR2 YYREEE, per germline (reference sequence). With 0 bases clipped from V and 7 bases from J, the junction kept 2 bases outside the gene matches. Variable domain in full (rest from reference TRBV5-4 and TRBJ1-2): ETGVTQSPTHLIKTRGQQVTLRCSSQSGHNTVSWYQQALGQGPQFIFQYYREEENGRGNFPPRFSGLQFPNYSSELNVNALELDDSALYLCASSLVQGGGYTFGSGTRLTVV.

This clone has just a few counts. This chain joins TRBV2 and TRBJ1-1, with a possible D match to TRBD1 (5 bases). The CDR3 totals 13 residues. V shed 5 bases and J shed 1 base, with 8 bases lying between them. Germline CDR1 SNHLY, CDR2 FYNNEI. The CDR3 region is CASSHGQNTEAFF. DNA of the CDR3: TGTGCCAGCAGTCACGGACAGAACACTGAAGCTTTCTTT.

V is TRBV5-4 and J is TRBJ2-3, with D possibly matching TRBD1 (6 bases). CDR3 length: 15 residues. Germline V CDR1 and CDR2: SGHNT, YYREEE (reference sequence). V lost 4 bases and J lost 2, with 14 bases in between. CDR3 amino acids: CASSPIGQITDTQYF. DNA for the CDR3: TGTGCCAGCAGCCCGATCGGACAGATCACAGATACGCAGTATTTT.

The V call is TRBV3-1 (or the pseudogene TRBV3-2), the J call TRBJ2-1, with a possible D match to TRBD1 (6 bases). Trimming removed 1 base at V and 9 bases at J, with 10 bases between. Germline V gene sequence: CDR1 LGHDT, CDR2 YNNKEL (reference sequence). The CDR3 spans 13 residues. CDR3 protein: CASSQVGGSEQFF. CDR3 bases: TGTGCCAGCAGCCAAGTAGGGGGAAGTGAGCAGTTCTTC.

The rearrangement uses TRBV18 and TRBJ1-1; possibly TRBD1 for D (5 bases). The V end was cut by 3 bases, the J end by 0 bases, with 11 bases between. This CDR3 spans 15 amino acids. CDR1 and CDR2 (germline): KGHSH, LQKENI. Here the CDR3 DNA reads TGTGCCAGCTCACCGATCGGGGGTTTGAACACTGAAGCTTTCTTT. Amino acid sequence: CASSPIGGLNTEAFF.

The J gene is TRBJ2-3, the V gene TRBV3-1 (or the pseudogene TRBV3-2); 7 nucleotides agree with TRBD2. The junction had 3 bases not matched to a gene; V was cut back by 0 bases and J by 0 bases. CDR1 is LGHDT and CDR2 is YNNKEL in the germline V gene (reference sequence). The CDR3 sequence is 16 residues long. As DNA, the CDR3 is TGTGCCAGCAGCCAAGAAAGCGGGGCAAGCACAGATACGCAGTATTTT. Its protein product is CASSQESGASTDTQYF.

The V call is TRBV6-9, the J call TRBJ2-7, with D perhaps TRBD1 (6 bases). Trimming removed 6 bases at V and 4 bases at J, with 19 bases between. The CDR3 has 15 residues. Looked up from germline, CDR1 is MNHGY and CDR2 is SVAAGI. CDR3 amino acids: CASSHMTGNGYEQYF. The CDR3 DNA sequence: TGTGCCAGCAGCCACATGACAGGAAACGGGTACGAGCAGTACTTC.

The V call is TRBV4-1, the J call TRBJ1-5; no clear D. Germline V gives CDR1 MGHRA, CDR2 YSYEKL. V was shortened by 5 bases and J by 0 bases, with 14 bases between the two germline ends. The CDR3 has 16 residues. This CDR3 reads CASSAVSEDSNQPQHF. CDR3 nucleotide sequence: TGCGCCAGCAGCGCGGTGTCAGAGGATAGCAATCAGCCCCAGCATTTT.

The chain uses TRBV6-2 or TRBV6-3 and TRBJ1-5, with unresolved D. This CDR3 contains 14 residues. CDR1 is MNHEY and CDR2 is SVGEGT in the germline V gene. Trimming stripped 1 base from V and 1 base from J, with 5 bases between. The CDR3 loop is CASSYFLSNQPQHF. As DNA, the CDR3 is TGTGCCAGCAGTTACTTCCTGAGCAATCAGCCCCAGCATTTT.

The chain carries TRBV3-1 (or the pseudogene TRBV3-2) and TRBJ1-3; no firm D call. Germline V gives CDR1 LGHDT, CDR2 YNNKEL (reference sequence). This CDR3 has 14 amino acids. Trimming pared 1 base from V and 3 bases from J, leaving 7 bases between. CDR3 protein: CASSQGLGGNTIYF. DNA of the CDR3: TGTGCCAGCAGCCAAGGACTTGGTGGAAACACCATATATTTT.

This clone has a handful of counts. The CDR3 sequence is CASRTGYNTEAFF. The CDR3 nucleotides read TGTGCCAGTAGGACAGGGTACAACACTGAAGCTTTCTTT. The chain joins TRBV19 to TRBJ1-1; 7 bases agree with TRBD1. CDR1 is LNHDA, CDR2 SQIVND, per germline (reference sequence). The CDR3 has 13 residues. Trimming removed 6 bases from V and 2 bases from J; junction bases left unmatched: 3.

CDR3 sequence (DNA): TGTGCCAGCAGCCGATCCCTCCAGACTAGCGGGTTCACAGATACGCAGTATTTT. Translation gives CASSRSLQTSGFTDTQYF. The chain couples TRBV27 to TRBJ2-3; TRBD2 aligns across 10 bases. Germline assignment: CDR1 MNHEY and CDR2 SMNVEV (reference sequence). V dropped 6 bases and J dropped 2; count of bases not matched to a gene: 14. CDR3 length: 18 amino acids.

The rearrangement uses TRBV3-1 (or the pseudogene TRBV3-2) and TRBJ2-1; no clear D gene. Germline V gives CDR1 LGHDT, CDR2 YNNKEL (reference sequence). This CDR3 is built from 13 residues. Trimming cost V 2 bases and J 3 bases, with 5 bases left between them. CDR3 nucleotides: TGTGCCAGCAGCCAATCAGGCTACAATGAGCAGTTCTTC. It encodes CASSQSGYNEQFF.

J is TRBJ2-5 and V is TRBV7-9, with 11 bases identical to TRBD1. The J segment lost 3 bases and the V segment lost 4 bases, leaving 4 bases of the junction unmatched. The CDR3 spans 15 residues. Germline CDR1 SEHNR, CDR2 FQNEAQ (reference sequence). Here the CDR3 reads CASSSDRGQEETQYF. CDR3 bases: TGTGCCAGCAGCTCGGACAGGGGGCAGGAAGAGACCCAGTACTTC.

The genes are TRBV6-1 and TRBJ2-3, with a weak D call TRBD1 (7 bases). The germline V and J ends were trimmed by 6 bases and 3 bases, with 13 bases remaining between them. CDR1 and CDR2 (germline): MNHNS, SASEGT. The CDR3 contains 14 residues. The CDR3 nucleotides read TGTGCCAGCAGACACAGGGGACTTACAGATACGCAGTATTTT. Translated, it gives CASRHRGLTDTQYF.

The rearrangement links TRBV3-1 (or the pseudogene TRBV3-2) to TRBJ1-2; D possibly corresponds to TRBD1 (5 bases). The CDR3 covers 14 residues. Between the trimmed V and J ends, which lost 1 base and 4 bases, there was a span of 10 bases. Germline lookup yields CDR1 LGHDT and CDR2 YNNKEL (reference sequence). The CDR3 loop reads CASSQVQGSYGYTF. The DNA for the CDR3 is TGTGCCAGCAGCCAAGTTCAGGGTTCCTATGGCTACACCTTC.

This chain connects TRBV6-2 or TRBV6-3 to TRBJ1-2, with D maybe TRBD1 (5 bases). The CDR3 covers 14 residues. Germline CDR1 and CDR2: MNHEY and SVGEGT. V was clipped by 6 bases and J by 8 bases, with 19 bases between them. CDR3 sequence reads: CASSLSQGFGGYTF. DNA for the CDR3: TGTGCCAGCAGCCTATCCCAGGGTTTCGGAGGCTACACCTTC.

The chain is built from TRBV4-3 and TRBJ2-3; possible D gene TRBD2, 5 bases. Germline lookup yields CDR1 LGHNA and CDR2 YSLEER. Trimming stripped 0 bases from V and 3 bases from J, with 10 bases between. The CDR3 contains 15 residues. CDR3 sequence: CASSQDSSGTDTQYF. For the CDR3, the DNA is TGCGCCAGCAGCCAAGATTCAAGCGGAACAGATACGCAGTATTTT.

This clone has only a few counts. CDR3 loop: CASSYTGQGNTEAFF. The CDR3 coding sequence is TGTGCCAGCAGTTACACGGGACAGGGGAACACTGAAGCTTTCTTT. V is TRBV5-6 and J is TRBJ1-1; 9 bases align to TRBD1. Germline V gene sequence: CDR1 SGHDT, CDR2 YYEEEE. The CDR3 has 15 residues. Trimming took 5 bases from V and 1 from J; bases not matched to a gene: 6.

This rearrangement joins TRBV7-9 to TRBJ2-1, with D tentatively TRBD1 (6 bases). CDR3 size: 16 residues. The germline V gene encodes CDR1 SEHNR and CDR2 FQNEAQ (reference sequence). Trimming removed 5 bases from V and 7 bases from J, with 21 bases in between. The CDR3 sequence is CASSARVGTQVNEQFF. In DNA, the CDR3 is TGTGCCAGCAGCGCCCGGGTCGGGACACAGGTAAATGAGCAGTTCTTC.

The chain employs TRBV28 and TRBJ1-4; TRBD1 aligns across 8 bases. The CDR3 is 16 amino acids. Germline V lookup: CDR1 MDHEN, CDR2 SYDVKM. V lost 5 bases, J lost 8 bases, and 13 bases stayed unmatched. CDR3 nucleotide sequence: TGTGCCAGCAGTACGGATCCAGGGGGCTGGGGGGAAAAACTGTTTTTT. Residues: CASSTDPGGWGEKLFF.

This chain connects TRBV11-2 to TRBJ2-7, with a tentative D call TRBD1 (6 bases). The CDR3 length is 13 residues. Trimming left V 2 bases short and J 6 bases short, with 11 bases between. Germline V CDR1 and CDR2: SGHAT, FQNNGV. CDR3 in amino acids: CASSLTGSREQYF. CDR3 sequence (DNA): TGTGCCAGCAGCTTAACAGGGTCGCGCGAGCAGTACTTC. The complete variable domain, with remaining parts taken from reference TRBV11-2 and TRBJ2-7, reads EAGVAQSPRYKIIEKRQSVAFWCNPISGHATLYWYQQILGQGPKLLIQFQNNGVVDDSQLPKDRFSAERLKGVDSTLKIQPAKLEDSAVYLCASSLTGSREQYFGPGTRLTVT.

The chain joins TRBV7-2 to TRBJ2-4, with TRBD2 matching over 7 bases. V lost 3 bases, J lost 13 bases, and 9 bases stayed unmatched. Germline V CDR1 and CDR2: SGHTA, FQGNSA. This CDR3 spans 13 amino acids. The CDR3 DNA is TGTGCCAGCAGCTTTCGACTAGCTCAAGAGCAGTACTTC. It yields the protein CASSFRLAQEQYF.